Shown below are 3 T cell receptor beta chains from a single sample sequenced in a study of molecular identifiers for immune sequencing clone quantification. MiXCR, run by TCRdb on the PCR reads, gives a single entry per CDR3 protein. The table shows fewer than 100,000 distinct CDR3 sequences, with roughly 23% occurring only once. Sequenced sample: naive CD8+ T cells from blood, with Jurkat cell RNA spiked in. Subset specified: FACS-sorted CD8+CD4-CCR7+CD45RA+ naive T cells. These receptors were obtained from a human donor in good health. Some libraries in this study had Jurkat cell RNA spiked in.

This clonotype was seen ten or more times. V and J are TRBV5-6 and TRBJ2-3, with 10 bases fitting TRBD2. Looked up from germline, CDR1 is SGHDT and CDR2 is YYEEEE. The CDR3 covers 20 residues. J gave up 2 bases and V 4 bases, and 19 bases lay outside the gene matches. CDR3 sequence reads: CASSSAGHTLAGPITDTQYF. The CDR3 DNA reads as TGTGCCAGCAGCAGCGCGGGGCACACACTAGCGGGGCCCATCACAGATACGCAGTATTTT.

The chain links TRBV6-1 to TRBJ1-1, with D tentatively TRBD1 (6 bases). This CDR3 spans 12 amino acids. Germline CDR1 reads MNHNS; CDR2 reads SASEGT. Trimming cost V 8 bases and J 6 bases, with 13 bases left between them. CDR3 coding DNA: TGTGCCAGCCTACAGGGTCTTTCTGAAGCTTTCTTT. It codes for CASLQGLSEAFF.

The V and J genes are TRBV20-1 and TRBJ2-7, with D possibly being TRBD1 (5 bases). CDR3 length equals 14 residues. The V end lost 0 bases, the J end lost 1 base, and 10 bases lay between the germline ends. CDR1 and CDR2 from the germline V gene are DFQATT and SNEGSKA (reference sequence). The CDR3 nucleotides are TGCAGTGCTAGAGACTGCAGGGAATCCTACGAGCAGTACTTC. It is translated as CSARDCRESYEQYF.